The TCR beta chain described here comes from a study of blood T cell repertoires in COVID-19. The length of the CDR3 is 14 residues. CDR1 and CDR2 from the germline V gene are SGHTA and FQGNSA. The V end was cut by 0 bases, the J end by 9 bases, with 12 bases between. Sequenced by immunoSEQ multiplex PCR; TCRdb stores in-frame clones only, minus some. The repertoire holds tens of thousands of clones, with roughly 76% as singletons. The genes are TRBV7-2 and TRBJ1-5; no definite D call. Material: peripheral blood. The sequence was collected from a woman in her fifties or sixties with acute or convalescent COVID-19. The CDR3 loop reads CASSLASVGRPQHF. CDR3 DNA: TGTGCCAGCAGCTTAGCTTCCGTGGGGAGGCCCCAGCATTTT. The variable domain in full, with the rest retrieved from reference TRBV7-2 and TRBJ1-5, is GAGVSQSPSNKVTEKGKDVELRCDPISGHTALYWYRQSLGQGLEFLIYFQGNSAPDKSGLPSDRFSAERTGGSVSTLTIQRTQQEDSAVYLCASSLASVGRPQHFGDGTRLSIL.